These 27 T cell receptor beta chains were all obtained from the same sample, sequenced in a study of regulatory T cells in long-lasting Graves disease (dated by TCRdb to 2020 to 2023). Library prep was done by multiplex PCR. Sequencing instrument: Illumina HiSeq 4000. iRepertoire HTBI primers and Arm-PCR amplification of CDR3 regions were used to construct TCR beta libraries. The public reads were quality trimmed at Q25 with fastp and then assembled into clones with MiXCR by TCRdb, keeping productive beta chains. Rows with one shared CDR3 protein collapse into an entry with the most common genes and DNA. The sample table shows hundreds of thousands of distinct CDR3 sequences, and roughly 30% are seen once. The top ten clones comprise about two fifths of the sample. According to the study, the label for this sample's time point signals: persistent/refractory GD, antithyroid drugs over 5 years with positive TRAb. RNA was extracted from PBMCs in TRIzol for both TCR sequencing and RNA sequencing.

Sequencing used peripheral blood mononuclear cells (PBMCs), obtained when the disease was refractory, from a patient treated with antithyroid drugs. These receptors were collected from a female donor with Graves disease.

This clonotype is a singleton in its sample. The chain couples TRBV25-1 to TRBJ1-6; no clear D. Trimming left V 8 bases short and J 0 bases short, with 11 bases between. Germline CDR1 is MGHDK and CDR2 is SYGVNS. The CDR3 is 15 amino acids. The CDR3 here is CASQATSSYNSPLHF. The DNA for the CDR3 is TGTGCCAGCCAGGCCACCAGCTCCTATAATTCACCCCTCCACTTT. The full variable domain, in which reference TRBV25-1 and TRBJ1-6 provide the parts outside the CDR3, is EADIYQTPRYLVIGTGKKITLECSQTMGHDKMYWYQQDPGMELHLIHYSYGVNSTEKGDLSSESTVSRIRTEHFPLTLESARPSHTSQYLCASQATSSYNSPLHFGNGTRLTVT.

This sequence joins TRBV2 and TRBJ1-2, with TRBD1 identical over 10 bases. Per germline, CDR1 SNHLY and CDR2 FYNNEI. The V segment lost 10 bases and the J segment 8 bases; nucleotides outside the gene matches: 10. This CDR3 comprises 13 residues. The CDR3 loop is CATRGQGMEGYTF. In DNA form, the CDR3 reads TGTGCCACCCGGGGACAGGGGATGGAGGGCTACACCTTC.

This chain links TRBV6-2 or TRBV6-3 with TRBJ1-1; D unresolved. The CDR3 loop spans 14 amino acids. The germline CDR1 and CDR2 sequences are MNHEY and SVGEGT. Deletions cut 6 bases from V and 3 bases from J, with 14 bases between. CDR3 loop: CASRETRTHTEAFF. In DNA, the CDR3 is TGTGCCAGCAGAGAAACACGGACCCACACTGAAGCTTTCTTT.

The rearrangement joins TRBV20-1 to TRBJ1-1, with TRBD1 identical over 7 bases. J gave up 2 bases and V 0 bases, and 9 bases lay outside the gene matches. The CDR3 runs 16 residues. The V gene's germline CDR1 is DFQATT and CDR2 SNEGSKA (reference sequence). DNA for the CDR3: TGCAGTGCTAGAGATACGAACAGGGGAGAAAACACTGAAGCTTTCTTT. It yields the protein CSARDTNRGENTEAFF.

The rearrangement links TRBV2 to TRBJ2-7; tentatively, D is TRBD1 or TRBD2 (7 bases each). V shed 6 bases and J shed 1 base, with 13 bases lying between them. The germline V gene has CDR1 SNHLY and CDR2 FYNNEI. The CDR3 loop spans 14 amino acids. CDR3 amino acids: CASRGGGFSYEQYF. The DNA for the CDR3 is TGTGCCAGCAGGGGAGGGGGCTTTTCCTACGAGCAGTACTTC.

The V gene is TRBV5-1, the J gene TRBJ1-1; 8 nucleotides align to TRBD1. The ends lost 0 bases at V and 5 bases at J; junction bases unmatched: 6. The germline gives CDR1 SGHRS, CDR2 YFSETQ. The CDR3 contains 15 residues. The CDR3 spells CASSLDGQGITEAFF. The CDR3 nucleotides are TGCGCCAGCAGCTTGGACGGACAGGGTATAACTGAAGCTTTCTTT.

The chain combines TRBV5-6 with TRBJ1-2, with D hard to call. Germline V CDR1 and CDR2: SGHDT, YYEEEE. Trimming shortened V by 4 bases and J by 8 bases, and 15 bases separated the two germline ends. This CDR3 contains 13 residues. CDR3 protein: CASSGAGLRGYTF. Written as DNA, the CDR3 is TGTGCCAGCAGCGGTGCGGGGTTGAGAGGCTACACCTTC.

This clonotype was seen ten or more times. The chain links TRBV27 to TRBJ1-1, with D tentatively TRBD1 (6 bases). Per germline, CDR1 MNHEY and CDR2 SMNVEV (reference sequence). The CDR3 is 14 residues long. The V and J ends lost 7 bases and 2 bases respectively, with 14 bases between them. The CDR3 sequence: CASNLQGPNTEAFF. The CDR3 coding sequence is TGTGCCAGCAACCTACAGGGCCCCAACACTGAAGCTTTCTTT.

The V call is TRBV7-9, the J call TRBJ1-4, with D possibly matching TRBD1 (6 bases). The germline CDR1 and CDR2 sequences are SEHNR and FQNEAQ (reference sequence). Trimming cost V 1 base and J 7 bases, with 16 bases left between them. The CDR3 has 16 amino acids. CDR3 region: CASSLDDRQEGEKLFF. The CDR3 region has the DNA TGTGCCAGCAGCTTAGACGACAGGCAGGAGGGTGAAAAACTGTTTTTT. Full variable domain (missing parts from reference TRBV7-9 and TRBJ1-4): DTGVSQNPRHKITKRGQNVTFRCDPISEHNRLYWYRQTLGQGPEFLTYFQNEAQLEKSRLLSDRFSAERPKGSFSTLEIQRTEQGDSAMYLCASSLDDRQEGEKLFFGSGTQLSVL.

The genes are TRBV7-6 and TRBJ1-1; the match to TRBD1 covers 7 bases. Germline CDR1 SGHVS, CDR2 FNYEAQ. This CDR3 has 17 residues. V dropped 2 bases and J dropped 0; count of bases not matched to a gene: 9. CDR3 loop: CASSLNTGEGMNTEAFF. The DNA of the CDR3 is TGTGCCAGCAGCTTAAATACAGGGGAAGGGATGAACACTGAAGCTTTCTTT.

The chain carries TRBV12-3 or TRBV12-4 and TRBJ2-7; D is uncertain. Trimming pared 6 bases from V and 5 bases from J, leaving 17 bases between. The CDR3 spans 14 residues. CDR3 amino acids: CASSLTSSGHEQYF. The DNA of the CDR3 is TGTGCCAGCAGCCTAACGAGCTCAGGTCACGAGCAGTACTTC.

V is TRBV9 and J is TRBJ2-4; D remains ambiguous. Germline loops: CDR1 SGDLS, CDR2 YYNGEE. Trimming took off 0 bases at V and 0 bases at J, with 4 bases between the two ends. This CDR3 has 14 amino acids. CDR3: CASSVGIAKNIQYF. The CDR3 DNA sequence: TGTGCCAGCAGCGTAGGTATAGCCAAAAACATTCAGTACTTC.

This clonotype has more than one count but fewer than ten. This may come from a read error, since a much larger clone is one base off. The chain is built from TRBV11-2 and TRBJ1-1; D gene uncertain. This CDR3 contains 12 residues. From germline, CDR1 is SGHAT and CDR2 FQNNGV. For the CDR3, the DNA is TGTGCCAGCAGCGTAGAGAACACTGAAGCTTTCTTT. This codes for CASSVENTEAFF.

The table lists this clonotype with many counts. The chain links TRBV12-3 or TRBV12-4 to TRBJ1-1; D call uncertain. The CDR3 sequence is 16 residues long. Trimming shortened V by 2 bases and J by 0 bases, and 13 bases separated the two germline ends. CDR3 protein: CASSLNLGDMNTEAFF. CDR3 DNA sequence: TGTGCCAGCAGTTTAAATCTCGGCGACATGAACACTGAAGCTTTCTTT.

This clonotype was seen only once. V is TRBV7-9 and J is TRBJ2-7; tentatively, D is TRBD1 (5 bases). Germline V gene data show CDR1 as SEHNR and CDR2 as FQNEAQ (reference sequence). The CDR3 consists of 13 residues. Deletions cut 5 bases from V and 5 bases from J, with 13 bases between. CDR3 bases: TGTGCCAGCAGCAGAACAGGCATGGACGAGCAGTACTTC. Its translation is CASSRTGMDEQYF.

Notes on this clonotype: This clone may be a read error of a much larger clone one base away. The CDR3: CVSSPGRQTSGILYEQYF. CDR3 nucleotide sequence: TGTGTCAGCAGTCCGGGCAGGCAGACTAGCGGGATCCTCTACGAGCAGTACTTC. The rearrangement uses TRBV12-3 or TRBV12-4 and TRBJ2-7; TRBD2 matches at 11 bases. The CDR3 is 18 amino acids.

In its sample, this clonotype was seen many times. The chain carries TRBV12-5 and TRBJ1-1; 7 nucleotides line up with TRBD1. Losses at the gene ends were 0 bases for V and 1 base for J; bases not matched to a gene: 8. Germline loops: CDR1 LGHNT, CDR2 FRNRAP. This CDR3 region has 17 residues. CDR3 sequence reads: CASGLVLGTDRNTEAFF. CDR3 DNA sequence: TGTGCTAGTGGTTTGGTACTGGGGACAGACAGGAACACTGAAGCTTTCTTT.

This clonotype occurred many times. The chain carries TRBV2 and TRBJ2-7; the match to TRBD1 covers 7 bases. This CDR3 has 18 residues. Germline V gene sequence: CDR1 SNHLY, CDR2 FYNNEI. Unmatched junction bases numbered 17, after V lost 2 bases and J lost 4 bases. This CDR3 reads CASSEPQGWALTIYEQYF. Written as DNA, the CDR3 is TGTGCCAGCAGTGAACCACAGGGGTGGGCCCTAACGATATACGAGCAGTACTTC.

The chain is built from TRBV29-1 and TRBJ1-4, with a weak D call TRBD1 (6 bases). This CDR3 is 13 amino acids long. Per germline, CDR1 SQVTM and CDR2 ANQGSEA. V lost 4 bases and J 4 bases, leaving 10 bases between the germline ends. CDR3 protein: CSVAGGDNEKLFF. Written as DNA, the CDR3 is TGCAGCGTTGCGGGGGGCGATAATGAAAAACTGTTTTTT. Using reference TRBV29-1 and TRBJ1-4 for the parts outside the CDR3, the full variable domain is SAVISQKPSRDICQRGTSLTIQCQVDSQVTMMFWYRQQPGQSLTLIATANQGSEATYESGFVIDKFPISRPNLTFSTLTVSNMSPEDSSIYLCSVAGGDNEKLFFGSGTQLSVL.

In its sample, this clonotype was seen a few times. V gene TRBV5-1 combines with J gene TRBJ1-1, with 8 positions matching TRBD1. The germline gives CDR1 SGHRS, CDR2 YFSETQ. This CDR3 comprises 17 residues. The junction had 11 bases not matched to a gene; V was cut back by 4 bases and J by 0 bases. CDR3 nucleotide sequence: TGCGCCAGCAGCGAAGGGACAGGTCCCGGGTTGAACACTGAAGCTTTCTTT. Translation: CASSEGTGPGLNTEAFF.

The V call is TRBV12-3 or TRBV12-4, the J call TRBJ1-4; unclear D gene. Trimming removed 6 bases at V and 8 bases at J, with 13 bases between. The CDR3 covers 13 residues. CDR3 DNA sequence: TGTGCCAGCAGCCAACGACGAGGAGAAAAACTGTTTTTT. As protein: CASSQRRGEKLFF.

This clonotype was seen only a few times. This chain connects TRBV6-1 to TRBJ2-5; perhaps TRBD1 as D (5 bases). The CDR3 length is 13 residues. With 5 bases removed from V and 3 bases from J, the gap between germline ends came to 10 bases. CDR1 is MNHNS and CDR2 is SASEGT in the germline V gene. CDR3 sequence (DNA): TGTGCCAGCAGTCGGACATACGAAGAGACCCAGTACTTC. It translates to CASSRTYEETQYF.

This clonotype was observed many times. This CDR3 reads CASSLNRGRDGYTF. CDR3 bases: TGTGCCAGCAGCTTAAACAGGGGGAGAGATGGCTACACCTTC. The chain uses TRBV11-2 and TRBJ1-2, with 8 positions matching TRBD1. The CDR3 is made up of 14 amino acids. The ends lost 2 bases at V and 6 bases at J; junction bases unmatched: 5. The germline gives CDR1 SGHAT, CDR2 FQNNGV.

In its sample, this clonotype was seen a few times. The J gene is TRBJ1-3, the V gene TRBV20-1; D call uncertain. The CDR3 runs to 16 residues. Trimming removed 0 bases at V and 0 bases at J, with 12 bases between. The germline V gene encodes CDR1 DFQATT and CDR2 SNEGSKA (reference sequence). CDR3: CSAREGFRISGNTIYF. CDR3 nucleotides: TGCAGTGCTAGAGAAGGGTTCCGGATCTCTGGAAACACCATATATTTT.

The chain has TRBV4-1 and TRBJ2-5; 8 bases fit TRBD2. This CDR3 has 14 residues. V shed 2 bases and J 4 bases; nucleotides not matched to a gene: 3. Germline V CDR1 and CDR2: MGHRA, YSYEKL. The CDR3 nucleotides are TGCGCCAGCAGCCAACCGGGACTAGTAGAGACCCAGTACTTC. This codes for CASSQPGLVETQYF.

This chain links TRBV12-3 or TRBV12-4 with TRBJ1-5; D not certain. Between the trimmed V and J ends, which lost 8 bases and 3 bases, there was a span of 11 bases. The length of the CDR3 is 13 residues. The CDR3 nucleotides read TGTGCCAGCCAATATGAGGTCAATCAGCCCCAGCATTTT. It codes for CASQYEVNQPQHF.

This sequence joins TRBV27 and TRBJ2-7, with 12 nucleotides matching TRBD1. The germline gives CDR1 MNHEY, CDR2 SMNVEV (reference sequence). This CDR3 has 17 amino acids. V lost 0 bases, J lost 7 bases, and 10 bases stayed unmatched. The CDR3 spells CASSLSQTGTGGREQYF. CDR3 coding DNA: TGTGCCAGCAGTTTATCACAAACCGGGACAGGGGGCAGGGAGCAGTACTTC.